This is a list of T cell receptor beta chains from one sample in a study of T-cell memory formation after mild COVID-19. Each CDR3 protein gets one entry after TCRdb re-called the 5' RACE reads with MiXCR. Of roughly 580,000 distinct CDR3 sequences listed, more than 15% are singletons. Sequenced material: PBMCs or a T cell subset sorted from them (not recorded which). These receptor sequences come from an adult woman who had mild COVID-19 (a few samples of this study predate the infection). Cell type and time point are not known. The CDR3 runs from the conserved cysteine through the conserved F or W. The D gene is left open where the match is weak. Some rows have no size entry. The others give once, few or many, or a class for an expanded clone.

clone_size j_call v_call d_call cdr3_nt cdr3_aa
- TRBJ1-5 TRBV18 - TGTGCCAGCTCCCCCTTCGCGGGGGTTAGTCAGCCCCAGCATTTT CASSPFAGVSQPQHF
- TRBJ2-2 TRBV9 - TGTGCCAGCAGCGTGGGGGGGCTTAGCACCGGGGAGCTGTTTTTT CASSVGGLSTGELFF
few TRBJ1-2 TRBV6-5 TRBD1 TGTGCCAGCAGTTACTCGTGGGACAGCTATGGCTACACCTTC CASSYSWDSYGYTF
few TRBJ2-7 TRBV20-1 TRBD1 TGCAGTGCTATTCGGGACAGGGGCTACGAGCAGTACTTC CSAIRDRGYEQYF
- TRBJ2-3 TRBV9 - TGTGCCAGCAGCGTAGTCTGGACAGCTACTAGCACAGATACGCAGTATTTT CASSVVWTATSTDTQYF
many TRBJ2-7 TRBV2 - TGTGCCAGCAGTGAGGACGGCTACGAGCAGTACTTC CASSEDGYEQYF
- TRBJ2-7 TRBV5-1 - TGCGCCAGCAGCCCCTGGGACACGGCCTACGAGCAGTACTTC CASSPWDTAYEQYF
- TRBJ2-7 TRBV20-1 - TGCAGTGCTAGAGAATCTTACATGAGCTCCTACGAGCAGTACTTC CSARESYMSSYEQYF
- TRBJ2-1 TRBV25-1 - TGTGCCAGCAGTGACGGGTCCCCCTACAATGAGCAGTTCTTC CASSDGSPYNEQFF
- TRBJ2-5 TRBV4-1 - TGCGCCAGCAGCCAAGAGGTCAGGGGCCAAGAGACCCAGTACTTC CASSQEVRGQETQYF
once TRBJ1-4 TRBV9 - TGTGCCAGCAGTACCCCTTCAGGGAGTAATGAAAAACTGTTTTTT CASSTPSGSNEKLFF
- TRBJ1-2 TRBV29-1 - TGCAGCGTTGTAGCAGCTTTAACTTTGAACGATGGCTACACCTTC CSVVAALTLNDGYTF